These 18 T cell receptor beta chains share one sample of origin, sequenced in a study of shared clonotypes between healthy human individuals. TCRdb's copy holds only in-frame clones and misses some; the assay was immunoSEQ multiplex PCR. Here the sample spans about 1.4 million clones, roughly 96% being singletons. The sequencing sample was made of naive CD4+ T cells sorted from blood. The subset denotes: CD45RA+ positively selected. Every receptor here comes from a man between 25 and 39 years old in good health.

The chain joins TRBV10-3 to TRBJ1-1; tentative D call: TRBD1 (6 bases). Germline V gives CDR1 ENHRY, CDR2 SYGVKD. This CDR3 is built from 15 residues. V shed 9 bases and J shed 7 bases, with 24 bases lying between them. CDR3 nucleotide sequence: TGTGCCATAGAGGACCCCGGACAGTGGCGTGGTGAAGCTTTCTTT. Amino acids: CAIEDPGQWRGEAFF.

This chain connects TRBV9 to TRBJ2-2; 14 bases fit TRBD2. The germline V gene has CDR1 SGDLS and CDR2 YYNGEE. The CDR3 loop spans 18 amino acids. Trimming took 2 bases from V and 7 from J; bases not matched to a gene: 10. In DNA, the CDR3 is TGTGCCAGCAGCGTCGTTGCGACTAGCGGGAGGGCCGTCGGGGAGCTGTTTTTT. Protein: CASSVVATSGRAVGELFF.

This clone was counted a single time. The chain joins TRBV11-2 to TRBJ2-3; the D gene is possibly TRBD2 (6 bases). The CDR3 is made up of 15 amino acids. V lost 1 base, J lost 1 base, and 9 bases lay in between. Looked up from germline, CDR1 is SGHAT and CDR2 is FQNNGV. The CDR3 nucleotides are TGTGCCAGCAGCTTAGTTCCTAGCGGCACAGATACGCAGTATTTT. It codes for CASSLVPSGTDTQYF.

V usage is TRBV18 and J usage is TRBJ2-3, with 8 nucleotides matching TRBD2. This CDR3 spans 15 amino acids. The V and J ends lost 3 bases and 4 bases, in that order; junction bases with no gene match: 6. Germline CDR1 KGHSH, CDR2 LQKENI. The DNA of the CDR3 is TGTGCCAGCTCACCTAAGCGGGAGTCCGCAGATACGCAGTATTTT. Encoded protein: CASSPKRESADTQYF.

Concerning this clone itself: One junction end does not reproduce the germline sequence, and a read error may be involved. This chain connects TRBV7-7 to TRBJ2-5, with 9 bases lining up with TRBD1. Germline CDR1 is SSHAT and CDR2 is FNYEAQ (reference sequence). The CDR3 spans 15 residues. The CDR3 sequence is CASSPFGTGIETQYF. CDR3 in DNA: TGTGCTAGCAGCCCGTTTGGGACAGGGATAGAGACCCAGTACTTC.

Here the CDR3 reads CASSFPGTGSGNTIYF. CDR3 coding DNA: TGTGCCAGCAGCTTCCCCGGGACAGGTTCAGGAAACACCATATATTTT. The gene calls are TRBV7-9 and TRBJ1-3, with 8 bases aligning to TRBD1. This CDR3 comprises 16 residues. Trimming took 3 bases from V and 4 from J; bases not matched to a gene: 8. Germline CDR1 is SEHNR and CDR2 is FQNEAQ (reference sequence). The variable domain in full, with the rest retrieved from reference TRBV7-9 and TRBJ1-3, is DTGVSQNPRHKITKRGQNVTFRCDPISEHNRLYWYRQTLGQGPEFLTYFQNEAQLEKSRLLSDRFSAERPKGSFSTLEIQRTEQGDSAMYLCASSFPGTGSGNTIYFGEGSWLTVV.

V is TRBV10-3 and J is TRBJ1-5; no clear D. The CDR3 runs to 16 residues. Germline loops: CDR1 ENHRY, CDR2 SYGVKD. Trimming pared 2 bases from V and 4 bases from J, leaving 15 bases between. The CDR3, as DNA: TGTGCCATCAGTGAGGGGGTTACAGAAAGGAATCAGCCCCAGCATTTT. Protein: CAISEGVTERNQPQHF.

A note on this clone: A read error may account for a junction end that differs from germline. The J gene is TRBJ2-1, the V gene TRBV7-9; 8 nucleotides align to TRBD1. The CDR3 has 13 amino acids. The V gene's germline CDR1 is SEHNR and CDR2 FQNEAQ (reference sequence). The CDR3 region has the DNA TGTGCCAGCAGCTTAGTAGGCAGGGGGCACGGGGTCTTC. This gives the protein CASSLVGRGHGVF.

V is TRBV2 and J is TRBJ2-3; D ambiguous. Trimming left V 5 bases short and J 1 base short, with 16 bases between. The V gene's germline CDR1 is SNHLY and CDR2 FYNNEI. The CDR3 loop spans 16 amino acids. This chain's CDR3 is CASSLLGRKGTDTQYF. The CDR3 bases are TGTGCCAGCAGTCTATTGGGCAGAAAAGGCACAGATACGCAGTATTTT.

The rearrangement links TRBV28 to TRBJ2-7; D is unresolved. The CDR3 has 11 amino acids. Germline CDR1 and CDR2: MDHEN and SYDVKM. The CDR3 sequence is CASSSDGMDQV. CDR3 nucleotide sequence: TGTGCCAGCAGTAGCGACGGTATGGACCAGGTC.

The chain carries TRBV23-1 and TRBJ2-2; a weak D match, TRBD1 (6 bases). TRBV23-1 is known as an ORF, though its function is uncertain. This CDR3 spans 14 amino acids. Trimming removed 7 bases at V and 5 bases at J, with 14 bases between. The CDR3 spells CASTRGQSTGELFF. Here the CDR3 DNA reads TGCGCCAGCACTCGGGGACAAAGTACCGGGGAGCTGTTTTTT.

This chain uses TRBV18 with TRBJ1-3; perhaps TRBD1 as D (6 bases). V was trimmed by 1 base and J by 5 bases, leaving 6 bases between them. This CDR3 has 13 amino acids. Germline-derived CDR1 and CDR2 are KGHSH and LQKENI. CDR3 nucleotides: TGTGCCAGCTCACCACGGGGGCGAAACACCATATATTTT. Its translation is CASSPRGRNTIYF.

V is TRBV7-2 and J is TRBJ2-7; tentative D call: TRBD2 (6 bases). Germline loops: CDR1 SGHTA, CDR2 FQGNSA. CDR3 size: 14 residues. V lost 4 bases to trimming and J lost 5 bases, with 15 bases between them. In DNA form, the CDR3 reads TGTGCCAGCAGCTCCCAGGGACTCCCGCACGAGCAGTACTTC. Translating gives CASSSQGLPHEQYF.

This clone was recorded only once. This sample also contains other DNA sequences that code for the same CDR3. The chain links TRBV11-3 to TRBJ2-5, with unresolved D. The ends were cut back, 1 base at V and 4 bases at J, with 7 bases in the middle. Germline V gene sequence: CDR1 SGHNT, CDR2 YENEEA. This CDR3 contains 13 residues. The CDR3 DNA is TGTGCCAGCAGCTTAGGGGGTGGAGAGACCCAGTACTTC. Protein product: CASSLGGGETQYF.

This clone has more than one count but fewer than ten. The V gene is TRBV5-5, the J gene TRBJ1-5, with 7 positions matching TRBD1. This CDR3 is built from 14 residues. Germline V gives CDR1 SGHKS, CDR2 YYEKEE (reference sequence). V was pared by 3 bases and J by 2 bases, with 2 bases of the junction left unmatched. CDR3 protein: CASSWDSRNQPQHF. CDR3 sequence (DNA): TGTGCCAGCAGCTGGGACAGCCGCAATCAGCCCCAGCATTTT.

The chain links TRBV5-5 to TRBJ2-3, with D unresolved. Looked up from germline, CDR1 is SGHKS and CDR2 is YYEKEE (reference sequence). Trimming shortened V by 0 bases and J by 1 base, and 6 bases separated the two germline ends. This CDR3 is 14 amino acids long. The CDR3 spells CASSLESGTDTQYF. DNA for the CDR3: TGTGCCAGCAGCTTGGAGTCCGGCACAGATACGCAGTATTTT.

The rearrangement joins TRBV19 to TRBJ2-1; weak D call: TRBD2 (5 bases). Trimming shortened V by 10 bases and J by 4 bases, and 11 bases separated the two germline ends. Germline values: CDR1 LNHDA, CDR2 SQIVND (reference sequence). The CDR3 is made up of 12 amino acids. The CDR3 DNA is TGTGCCACCCCTGCGGGTTACAATGAGCAGTTCTTC. Residues: CATPAGYNEQFF.

The genes are TRBV15 and TRBJ2-1, with 10 bases identical to TRBD2. Per germline, CDR1 LNHNV and CDR2 YYDKDF (reference sequence). V was clipped by 3 bases and J by 3 bases; unmatched bases: 2. The length of the CDR3 is 15 residues. Written as DNA, the CDR3 is TGTGCCACCAGCAGCTCTAGCGGGGGCTACAATGAGCAGTTCTTC. It codes for CATSSSSGGYNEQFF.